The clone carrying this T cell receptor beta chain was picked up many times. The data originate from a study of prognosis after radiotherapy for stage I lung cancer. Study-level background: The enrollment of patients with stage I non-small cell lung cancer occurred between 2018 and 2019. Aged about 53 to 90 years, with a median of approximately 74 years, the patients were more than 10 men and more than five women.

Free of prior chemotherapy, radiotherapy and other malignancies, all of the patients were also node-negative on CT and PET/CT. From genomic DNA, TCR beta CDR3 was amplified by two-round multiplex PCR. First-round PCR used primers specific to each TRBV and TRBJ gene. TCRdb processed the multiplex PCR reads anew with MiXCR; each CDR3 protein has one entry. The repertoire holds around 30,000 distinct CDR3 sequences, with around a third as singletons. The sequence came from a donor aged 50 or older with non-small cell lung cancer. Specimen: PBMCs, collected before or after stereotactic body radiation therapy (not recorded which).

CDR3 amino acids: CSAMDRGPNTEAFF. The DNA for the CDR3 is TGCAGTGCTATGGACAGGGGACCTAACACTGAAGCTTTCTTT. The chain recombines TRBV20-1 with TRBJ1-1; TRBD1 aligns across 9 bases. This CDR3 contains 14 residues. After removal of 4 bases from V and 2 bases from J, the junction contained 5 bases not matched to a gene. The germline gives CDR1 DFQATT, CDR2 SNEGSKA (reference sequence).